The source of this TCR beta chain is a study of control samples from healthy donors and cancer patients. Losses at the gene ends were 6 bases for V and 2 bases for J; bases not matched to a gene: 10. The length of the CDR3 is 16 residues. Germline lookup yields CDR1 LNHDA and CDR2 SQIVND (reference sequence). TCRdb's copy holds only in-frame clones and misses some; the assay was immunoSEQ multiplex PCR. Among 200,000 or so clones listed, around 94% were seen once. The source material was blood. The chain links TRBV19 to TRBJ2-5, with TRBD1 matching over 9 bases. The TCR sequence derives from a man between 45 and 60 years old in good health. CDR3 bases: TGTGCCAGTAGACCTCAGGTGGGACAGGGTCAAGAGACCCAGTACTTC. Translation gives CASRPQVGQGQETQYF.